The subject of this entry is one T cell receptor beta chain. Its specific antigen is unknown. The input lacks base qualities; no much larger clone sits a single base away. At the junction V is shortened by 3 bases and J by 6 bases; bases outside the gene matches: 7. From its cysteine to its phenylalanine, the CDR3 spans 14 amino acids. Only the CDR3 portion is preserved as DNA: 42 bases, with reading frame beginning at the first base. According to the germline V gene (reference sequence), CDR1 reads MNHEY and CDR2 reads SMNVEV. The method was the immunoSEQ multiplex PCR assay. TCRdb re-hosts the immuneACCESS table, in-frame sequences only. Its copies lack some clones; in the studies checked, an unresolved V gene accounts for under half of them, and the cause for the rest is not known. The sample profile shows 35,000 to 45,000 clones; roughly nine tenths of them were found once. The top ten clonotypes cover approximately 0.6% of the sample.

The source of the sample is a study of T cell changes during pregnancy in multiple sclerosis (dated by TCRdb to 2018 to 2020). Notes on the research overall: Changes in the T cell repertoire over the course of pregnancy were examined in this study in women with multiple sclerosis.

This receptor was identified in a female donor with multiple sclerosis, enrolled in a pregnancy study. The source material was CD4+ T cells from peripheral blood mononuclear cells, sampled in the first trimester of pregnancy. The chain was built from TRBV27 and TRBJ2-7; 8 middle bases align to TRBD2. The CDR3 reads CASSLRGGRLEQYF. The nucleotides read TGTGCCAGCAGTTTGAGGGGCGGGAGGCTCGAGCAGTACTTC.